Listed below are T cell receptor beta chains from one sample, sequenced in a study of beta chain features in type 1 diabetes. TCRdb's table, derived via immunoSEQ multiplex PCR, lists solely in-frame clones and lacks some. Among around 140,000 clones listed, more than 10% were seen once. The sequencing input was central memory CD4+ T cells from blood. The receptors stem from a man between 18 and 29 years old with type 1 diabetes. The CDR3 runs from the conserved cysteine through the conserved F or W. A D gene is named only where the DNA matches it firmly. Clone size appears in some rows only: once, few, many, or a class for an expanded clone.

.	TRBV5-1	.	TRBJ1-2	TGCGCCAGCAGCTACGAGGGACACGATGGCTACACCTTC	CASSYEGHDGYTF
TRBD2	TRBV10-3	few	TRBJ2-3	TGTGCCATCAGTGAGAGATCGGGAGGAATTAGCACAGATACGCAGTATTTT	CAISERSGGISTDTQYF
TRBD2	TRBV4-2	.	TRBJ2-1	TGTGCCAGCAGCCCGGGACTAAATAATTACAATGAGCAGTTCTTC	CASSPGLNNYNEQFF
.	TRBV19	few	TRBJ1-1	TGTGCCAGTTCCGCAGGGGTGAACACTGAAGCTTTCTTT	CASSAGVNTEAFF
.	TRBV4-1	few	TRBJ1-5	TGCGCCAGCAGCCAAGAAGTCCGTCAGCCCCAGCATTTT	CASSQEVRQPQHF
.	TRBV10-3	few	TRBJ2-5	TGTGCCATCAGCCCTCGAGGGGACCACTTGAAAGAGACCCAGTACTTC	CAISPRGDHLKETQYF
.	TRBV28	many	TRBJ2-3	TGTGCCAGCAGTTCGCAGGGCTTCTGGTATTTT	CASSSQGFWYF
.	TRBV18	few	TRBJ2-6	TGTGCCAGCTCACCCGACTCTGGGGCCAACGTCCTGACTTTC	CASSPDSGANVLTF
TRBD1	TRBV30	.	TRBJ2-7	TGTTCGGCATTCGGGGACAGTACCTACGAGCAGTACTTC	CSAFGDSTYEQYF
.	TRBV6-5	.	TRBJ2-3	TGTGCCAGCAGTTACGGGCTAGATGCAAATACGCAGTATTTT	CASSYGLDANTQYF
TRBD2	TRBV2	.	TRBJ2-5	TGTGCCAGCCAGCGGGGGGGTGGAGAGACCCAGTACTTC	CASQRGGGETQYF
TRBD2	TRBV2	many	TRBJ2-3	TGTGCCACCCAGCGGGGTAGCACAGATACGCAGTATTTT	CATQRGSTDTQYF
.	TRBV6-6	few	TRBJ1-5	TGTGCCAGCAGTTACTCGCCAGGGGCTCAGCCCCAGCATTTT	CASSYSPGAQPQHF
.	TRBV25-1	few	TRBJ2-3	TGTGCCAGCATTCTAGTGGATACGCAGTATTTT	CASILVDTQYF
TRBD2	TRBV4-1	few	TRBJ2-5	TGCGCCAGCAGCCAAGATGGTCCGGGGGGTATCCAAGAGACCCAGTACTTC	CASSQDGPGGIQETQYF
TRBD2	TRBV19	few	TRBJ2-3	TGTGCCAGTAGTCCCGGGACTAGCGGGGGAACGCAGTATTTT	CASSPGTSGGTQYF
.	TRBV30	few	TRBJ1-1	TGTGCCTGGAGCCGGGGCCAGGGCGGAACTGAAGCTTTCTTT	CAWSRGQGGTEAFF
.	TRBV10-2	.	TRBJ2-7	TGCGCCAGCAGTTATTCCCACGAGCAGTACTTC	CASSYSHEQYF
.	TRBV7-9	many	TRBJ2-5	TGTGCCAGCAGCTACGGACAGCTGCAAGAGACCCAGTACTTC	CASSYGQLQETQYF
.	TRBV7-9	few	TRBJ1-1	TGTGCCAGCAGCTTGCCGGGACTTGCTGAAGCTTTCTTT	CASSLPGLAEAFF
.	TRBV19	few	TRBJ2-5	TGTGCCAGTAGTATAAATTTGCGGGAGACCCAGTACTTC	CASSINLRETQYF
.	TRBV30	few	TRBJ1-5	TGTGCCTGGGGGGCAGATTCAAATCAGCCCCAGCATTTT	CAWGADSNQPQHF
TRBD1	TRBV30	many	TRBJ2-3	TGTGCCTGGAGTCCCAAGGACAGGGGAGGGTCAGATACGCAGTATTTT	CAWSPKDRGGSDTQYF
.	TRBV7-2	many	TRBJ1-2	TGTGCCAGCAGCCCATACAGGGATGCCTATGGCTACACCTTC	CASSPYRDAYGYTF
.	TRBV7-7	few	TRBJ2-5	TGTGCTAGCAGCCCCGGGATGCAAGAGACCCAGTACTTC	CASSPGMQETQYF
.	TRBV30	.	TRBJ1-5	TGTGCCTGGCGCCGGGACGAGAATCAGCCCCAGCATTTT	CAWRRDENQPQHF
.	TRBV10-3	.	TRBJ1-1	TGTGCCATCAGTGAGTCTGATAGACAGAACACTGAAGCTTTCTTT	CAISESDRQNTEAFF